The clone carrying this TCR beta chain occurred many times. This specimen belongs to a study of T cells in Graves' hyperthyroidism and ophthalmopathy. Orbital computed tomography, thyroid ultrasound, serum thyroxine and TRAb, and clinical symptoms together informed the diagnoses. There were TCR beta CDR3 regions amplified from RNA transcripts. Primed by the HTBI set, a first-round RT-PCR was run on the TCR CDR3. TCRdb analysed the multiplex PCR reads with MiXCR anew, one entry per CDR3 protein. Among around 690,000 distinct CDR3 sequences listed, around 21% were seen once. Material: blood. The TCR sequence derives from a man younger than 40 with Graves' ophthalmopathy.

This CDR3 is CASCPGLAALEQYF. CDR3 in DNA: TGTGCCAGCTGCCCGGGACTAGCGGCACTCGAGCAGTACTTC. The chain carries TRBV28 and TRBJ2-7, with 11 bases matching TRBD2. Germline V gene data show CDR1 as MDHEN and CDR2 as SYDVKM. With 8 bases clipped from V and 6 bases from J, the junction kept 9 bases outside the gene matches. The CDR3 totals 14 residues. Full variable domain (remainder filled in from reference TRBV28 and TRBJ2-7): DVKVTQSSRYLVKRTGEKVFLECVQDMDHENMFWYRQDPGLGLRLIYFSYDVKMKEKGDIPEGYSVSREKKERFSLILESASTNQTSMYLCASCPGLAALEQYFGPGTRLTVT.